The clone carrying this T cell receptor (beta chain) has just one count. What it binds is not known. The data belong to a study of PD-L1 blockade in urothelial cancer. Study background: Atezolizumab 1,200 mg was given intravenously every 3 weeks, starting 2014. The analyses of blood took place 3 weeks (second dose) and 6 weeks after treatment start.

The CDR3 loop spans 13 amino acids. Germline CDR1 reads SGDLS; CDR2 reads YYNGEE. Trimming at V came to 4 bases and at J to 5 bases, leaving 4 bases not matched to a gene. This table comes from immunoSEQ multiplex PCR, and its TCRdb copy is limited to in-frame clones, with some not included. The sample shows about 38,000 clones, 80% to 95% of them seen only once. Study conclusions and caveats: Better progression-free and overall survival followed lower pretreatment blood clonality.

This sequence originates from a man aged 65-85 years with urothelial cancer. This sample comprised PBMCs, obtained around atezolizumab (anti-PD-L1) treatment. The chain recombines TRBV9 with TRBJ2-7; 9 bases match TRBD1. CDR3 sequence reads: CASSKQGADEQYF. CDR3 in DNA: TGTGCCAGCAGCAAACAGGGGGCAGACGAGCAGTACTTC. The full variable domain, its missing parts supplied by reference TRBV9 and TRBJ2-7, is DSGVTQTPKHLITATGQRVTLRCSPRSGDLSVYWYQQSLDQGLQFLIQYYNGEERAKGNILERFSAQQFPDLHSELNLSSLELGDSALYFCASSKQGADEQYFGPGTRLTVT.